What follows are 19 T cell receptor beta chains derived from one specimen sequenced in a study of blood T cells in healthy people across ages. Primed by a sample-barcoded 5' primer and a J-beta primer mix, a second PCR proceeded for about 7 to 11 cycles. One entry per CDR3 protein, called by TCRdb with MiXCR from the 5' RACE reads. Among some 860,000 distinct CDR3 sequences listed, roughly three fifths were seen once. The sequenced material came from blood. These receptor sequences come from a middle-aged man in good health.

The gene calls are TRBV5-1 and TRBJ1-4, with D unclear. The CDR3 contains 17 residues. The V gene lost 0 bases and the J gene lost 2 bases, with 14 bases spanning the gap. Germline V gene lookup returns CDR1 SGHRS and CDR2 YFSETQ. CDR3 region: CASSLAETVATNEKLFF. The CDR3 DNA sequence: TGCGCCAGCAGCTTGGCCGAAACAGTAGCGACTAATGAAAAACTGTTTTTT.

V usage is TRBV6-4 and J usage is TRBJ2-3; TRBD2 is a possible D gene (5 bases). CDR1 and CDR2 (germline): MRHNA, SNTAGT. The ends were cut back, 7 bases at V and 6 bases at J, with 14 bases in the middle. This CDR3 is built from 13 residues. The CDR3 nucleotides read TGTGCCAGCACCGTCAACCGCGGGGATACGCAGTATTTT. Translated: CASTVNRGDTQYF.

In this sample, this clonotype turned up once. The chain is built from TRBV3-1 and TRBJ1-1; TRBD1 is a possible D gene (6 bases). The germline V gene encodes CDR1 LGHDT and CDR2 YNNKEL (reference sequence). This CDR3 region has 15 residues. The germline V and J ends were trimmed by 10 bases and 1 base, with 19 bases remaining between them. CDR3 loop: CATTSNKQGNTEAFF. The CDR3 DNA reads TGTGCCACCACCTCCAATAAACAGGGGAACACTGAAGCTTTCTTT.

This clonotype was detected once. V usage is TRBV7-3 and J usage is TRBJ2-3, with a possible D match to TRBD1 (6 bases). The CDR3 loop spans 14 amino acids. V was pared by 5 bases and J by 3 bases, with 12 bases between. Per germline, CDR1 SGHTA and CDR2 FQGTGA. Here the CDR3 DNA reads TGTGCCAGCAGCCAAAGGACAGTAACAGATACGCAGTATTTT. Encoded protein: CASSQRTVTDTQYF.

The rearrangement links TRBV7-2 to TRBJ2-7; D possibly uses TRBD1 or TRBD2 (6 bases each). The V end lost 7 bases, the J end lost 6 bases, and 10 bases lay between the germline ends. Germline V gives CDR1 SGHTA, CDR2 FQGNSA. The CDR3 runs to 11 residues. The CDR3: CASTRGGEQYF. DNA of the CDR3: TGTGCCAGCACCAGGGGAGGCGAGCAGTACTTC.

Note on this clonotype: Germline and junction disagree at one end, which may indicate a read error. The chain employs TRBV20-1 and TRBJ1-2; TRBD1 matches at 7 bases. The CDR3 spans 15 residues. Germline assignment: CDR1 DFQATT and CDR2 SNEGSKA (reference sequence). The CDR3 sequence: CSAREVTGVVYGYTF. CDR3 DNA sequence: TGCAGTGCTAGAGAAGTTACAGGGGTGGTCTATGGTTACACCTTC.

This chain uses TRBV7-9 with TRBJ2-6; D may be TRBD2 (6 bases). CDR3 length: 17 amino acids. Looked up from germline, CDR1 is SEHNR and CDR2 is FQNEAQ (reference sequence). V was cut by 6 bases and J by 0 bases, with 15 bases left in between. This CDR3 is CASRPGIADSGANVLTF. The CDR3 DNA is TGTGCCAGCAGACCAGGGATAGCGGACTCTGGGGCCAACGTCCTGACTTTC.

The V and J genes are TRBV7-2 and TRBJ2-1, with a possible D match to TRBD1 (6 bases). With 5 bases removed from V and 9 bases from J, the gap between germline ends came to 20 bases. CDR3 length: 15 residues. Per germline, CDR1 SGHTA and CDR2 FQGNSA. The CDR3 is CASSPPGLGAGEQFF. The DNA of the CDR3 is TGTGCCAGCAGCCCGCCCGGGCTGGGGGCTGGTGAGCAGTTCTTC.

The V call is TRBV11-2, the J call TRBJ2-7; TRBD2 aligns across 8 bases. This CDR3 has 19 amino acids. The germline gives CDR1 SGHAT, CDR2 FQNNGV. V trimming: 4 bases; J trimming: 0 bases; junction bases outside the gene matches: 17. In nucleotides, the CDR3 is TGTGCCAGCAGCTCAACTTTTGCGGGAGGTACCGGGGGCTCCTACGAGCAGTACTTC. Translating it yields CASSSTFAGGTGGSYEQYF.

The genes are TRBV9 and TRBJ1-4, with D tentatively TRBD1 (6 bases). The V and J ends lost 4 bases and 7 bases respectively, with 17 bases between them. The CDR3 spans 15 residues. Germline assignment: CDR1 SGDLS and CDR2 YYNGEE. The CDR3 sequence: CASSPGGGRVEKLFF. CDR3 DNA sequence: TGTGCCAGCAGCCCCGGAGGGGGGCGAGTTGAAAAACTGTTTTTT.

J is TRBJ1-2 and V is TRBV28; D is possibly TRBD1 (5 bases). In germline, CDR1 is MDHEN, CDR2 SYDVKM. The V end lost 5 bases, the J end lost 6 bases, and 16 bases lay between the germline ends. The CDR3 runs to 14 residues. The CDR3 DNA follows: TGTGCCAGCAGTGCCCTTGAGGGGCTGAATGGCTACACCTTC. It is translated as CASSALEGLNGYTF.

The V and J genes are TRBV2 and TRBJ2-3, with D tentatively TRBD2 (5 bases). The germline V gene encodes CDR1 SNHLY and CDR2 FYNNEI. V lost 4 bases and J lost 5, with 28 bases in between. The CDR3 spans 19 residues. The CDR3 DNA is TGTGCCAGCAGTGCAGAGGCGAATATGGGTCCTCAAGGGAGAGATACGCAGTATTTT. Translating it yields CASSAEANMGPQGRDTQYF.

The chain has TRBV7-8 and TRBJ1-2, with D perhaps matching TRBD1 (6 bases). Germline CDR1 SGHVS, CDR2 FQNEAQ. The CDR3 has 13 amino acids. V lost 5 bases to trimming and J lost 7 bases, with 14 bases between them. For the CDR3, the DNA is TGTGCCAGCAGCCCCCTCACAGGGTTTGGCTACACCTTC. As protein: CASSPLTGFGYTF.

This clonotype was counted a few times. The chain employs TRBV29-1 and TRBJ2-3; D not resolved. V lost 6 bases and J lost 2, with 9 bases in between. The CDR3 extends over 12 amino acids. The V gene's germline CDR1 is SQVTM and CDR2 ANQGSEA. CDR3 DNA: TGCAGCGTCGGAATGGTCACAGATACGCAGTATTTT. Amino acids: CSVGMVTDTQYF.

J is TRBJ1-3 and V is TRBV6-6; weak D call: TRBD1 (6 bases). V lost 6 bases to trimming and J lost 2 bases, with 11 bases between them. CDR1 MNHNY and CDR2 SVGAGI come from the germline V gene (reference sequence). The CDR3 is made up of 14 amino acids. The CDR3 here is CASSPGAAGNTIYF. Here the CDR3 DNA reads TGTGCCAGCAGCCCAGGGGCAGCTGGAAACACCATATATTTT.

The rearrangement uses TRBV12-3 or TRBV12-4 and TRBJ2-5; 11 bases are a match to TRBD2. The CDR3 covers 14 residues. Trimming took 3 bases from V and 5 from J; bases not matched to a gene: 2. CDR3 DNA: TGTGCCAGCAGTTTCCGACTAGCGGGGGAGACCCAGTACTTC. Its protein product is CASSFRLAGETQYF.

The rearrangement links TRBV6-5 to TRBJ1-5, with 8 bases identical to TRBD1. Per germline, CDR1 MNHEY and CDR2 SVGAGI. The trim removed 7 bases at V and 15 bases at J, leaving 8 bases unmatched. The CDR3 consists of 11 residues. The CDR3 coding sequence is TGTGCCAGCATCCAGGACAGGGTCTGGCATTTT. Translation gives CASIQDRVWHF.

The J gene is TRBJ1-1, the V gene TRBV14; D ambiguous. Germline CDR1 is SGHDN and CDR2 is FVKESK. The CDR3 covers 15 residues. Between the trimmed V and J ends, which lost 3 bases and 0 bases, there was a span of 11 bases. The CDR3 sequence is CASSHYLSMNTEAFF. The CDR3 bases are TGTGCCAGCAGCCACTACCTTTCCATGAACACTGAAGCTTTCTTT.

The chain uses TRBV6-6 and TRBJ2-5, with 7 nucleotides matching TRBD1. With V trimmed by 2 bases and J by 2 bases, 11 bases remained unmatched. The germline CDR1 and CDR2 sequences are MNHNY and SVGAGI (reference sequence). The CDR3 totals 17 residues. The CDR3 region is CASSYVADRVVQETQYF. CDR3 coding DNA: TGTGCCAGCAGTTACGTAGCAGACAGGGTGGTACAAGAGACCCAGTACTTC.